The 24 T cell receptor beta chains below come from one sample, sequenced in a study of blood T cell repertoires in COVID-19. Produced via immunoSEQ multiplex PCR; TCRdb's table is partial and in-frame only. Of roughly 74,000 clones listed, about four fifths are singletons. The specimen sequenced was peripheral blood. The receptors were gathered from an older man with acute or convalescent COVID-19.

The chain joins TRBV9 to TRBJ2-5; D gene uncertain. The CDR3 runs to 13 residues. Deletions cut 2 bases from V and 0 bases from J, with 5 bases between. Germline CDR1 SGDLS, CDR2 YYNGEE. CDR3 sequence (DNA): TGTGCCAGCAGCGTGTCGGACCAAGAGACCCAGTACTTC. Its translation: CASSVSDQETQYF. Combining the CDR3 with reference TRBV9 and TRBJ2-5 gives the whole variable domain DSGVTQTPKHLITATGQRVTLRCSPRSGDLSVYWYQQSLDQGLQFLIQYYNGEERAKGNILERFSAQQFPDLHSELNLSSLELGDSALYFCASSVSDQETQYFGPGTRLLVL.

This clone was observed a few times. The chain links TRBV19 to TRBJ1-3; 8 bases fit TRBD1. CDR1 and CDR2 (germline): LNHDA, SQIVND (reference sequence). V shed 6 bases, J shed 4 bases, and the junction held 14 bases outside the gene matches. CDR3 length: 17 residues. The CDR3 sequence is CASSRDGTGVGGNTIYF. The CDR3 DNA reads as TGTGCCAGTAGCCGGGACGGGACAGGTGTGGGAGGAAACACCATATATTTT.

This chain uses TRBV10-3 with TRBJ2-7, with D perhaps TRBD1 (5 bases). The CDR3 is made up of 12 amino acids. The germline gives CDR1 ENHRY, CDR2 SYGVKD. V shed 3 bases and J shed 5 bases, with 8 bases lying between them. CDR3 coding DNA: TGTGCCATCAGTGAAGCAGGGAACGAGCAGTACTTC. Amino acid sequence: CAISEAGNEQYF.

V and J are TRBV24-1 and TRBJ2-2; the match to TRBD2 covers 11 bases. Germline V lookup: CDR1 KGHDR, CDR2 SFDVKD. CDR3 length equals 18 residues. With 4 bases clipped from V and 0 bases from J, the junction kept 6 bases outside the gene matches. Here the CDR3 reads CATSDAPGLAANTGELFF. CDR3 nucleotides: TGTGCCACCAGTGACGCCCCGGGACTAGCGGCGAACACCGGGGAGCTGTTTTTT.

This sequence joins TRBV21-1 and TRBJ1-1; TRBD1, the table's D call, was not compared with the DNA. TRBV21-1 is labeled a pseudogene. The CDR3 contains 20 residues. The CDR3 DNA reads TGTGCCAGCAGCAAAGATTGGAACCGGGACACTCCACGATGGGACACTGAAGCTTTCTTT. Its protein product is CASSKDWNRDTPRWDTEAFF.

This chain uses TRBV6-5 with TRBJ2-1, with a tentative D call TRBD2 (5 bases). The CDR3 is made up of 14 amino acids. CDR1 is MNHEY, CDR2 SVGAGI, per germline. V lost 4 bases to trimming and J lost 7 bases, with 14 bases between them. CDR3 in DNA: TGTGCCAGCAGTTCCGGGGATAGAGGGAATGAGCAGTTCTTC. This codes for CASSSGDRGNEQFF.

CDR3 protein: CASSPGETQYF. As DNA, the CDR3 is TGTGCCAGCAGCCCAGGGGAGACCCAGTACTTC. V gene TRBV12-3 or TRBV12-4 combines with J gene TRBJ2-5; D might be TRBD1 (5 bases). CDR3 length equals 11 residues. Trimming shortened V by 6 bases and J by 5 bases, and 7 bases separated the two germline ends.

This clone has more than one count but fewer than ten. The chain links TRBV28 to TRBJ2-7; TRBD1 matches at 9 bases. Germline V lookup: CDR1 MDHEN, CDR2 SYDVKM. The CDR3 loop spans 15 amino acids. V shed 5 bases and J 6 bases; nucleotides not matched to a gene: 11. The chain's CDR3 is CASSPTGTGTGEQYF. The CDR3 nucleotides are TGTGCCAGCAGTCCAACCGGGACAGGGACCGGCGAGCAGTACTTC.

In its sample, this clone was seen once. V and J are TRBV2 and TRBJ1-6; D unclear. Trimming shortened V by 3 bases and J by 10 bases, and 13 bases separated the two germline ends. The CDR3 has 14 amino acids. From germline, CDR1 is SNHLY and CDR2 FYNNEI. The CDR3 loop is CASSELGSRSPLHF. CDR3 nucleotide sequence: TGTGCCAGCAGTGAGCTTGGCAGCAGGTCACCCCTCCACTTT. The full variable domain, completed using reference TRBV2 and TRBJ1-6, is EPEVTQTPSHQVTQMGQEVILRCVPISNHLYFYWYRQILGQKVEFLVSFYNNEISEKSEIFDDQFSVERPDGSNFTLKIRSTKLEDSAMYFCASSELGSRSPLHFGNGTRLTVT.

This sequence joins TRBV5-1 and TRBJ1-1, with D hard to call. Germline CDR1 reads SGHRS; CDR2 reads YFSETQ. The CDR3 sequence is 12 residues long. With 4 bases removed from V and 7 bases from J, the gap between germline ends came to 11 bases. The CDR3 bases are TGCGCCAGCAGCCTGCCAGGATATGAAGCTTTCTTT. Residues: CASSLPGYEAFF.

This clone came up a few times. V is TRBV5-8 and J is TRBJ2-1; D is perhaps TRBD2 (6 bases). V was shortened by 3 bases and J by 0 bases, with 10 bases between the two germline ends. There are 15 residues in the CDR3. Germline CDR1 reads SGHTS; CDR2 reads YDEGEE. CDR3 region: CASSSGGSSYNEQFF. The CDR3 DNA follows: TGTGCCAGCAGCTCTGGGGGGAGCTCCTACAATGAGCAGTTCTTC.

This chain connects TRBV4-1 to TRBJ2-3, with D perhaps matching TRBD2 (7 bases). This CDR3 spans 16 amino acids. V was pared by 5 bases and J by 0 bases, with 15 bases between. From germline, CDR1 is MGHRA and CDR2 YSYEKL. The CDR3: CASSGGGGLSTDTQYF. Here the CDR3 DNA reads TGCGCCAGCAGCGGCGGCGGGGGCCTGAGCACAGATACGCAGTATTTT.

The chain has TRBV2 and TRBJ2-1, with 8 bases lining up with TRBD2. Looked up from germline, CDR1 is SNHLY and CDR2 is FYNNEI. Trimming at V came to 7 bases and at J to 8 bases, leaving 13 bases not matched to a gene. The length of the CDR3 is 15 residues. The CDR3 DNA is TGTGCCAGCATGAGTCAATCGGCAGCGGGAGATGAGCAGTTCTTC. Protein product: CASMSQSAAGDEQFF.

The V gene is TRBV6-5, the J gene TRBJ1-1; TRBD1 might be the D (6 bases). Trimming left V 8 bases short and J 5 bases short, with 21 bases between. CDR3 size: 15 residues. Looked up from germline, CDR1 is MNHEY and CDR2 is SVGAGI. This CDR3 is CASATRGTGWTEAFF. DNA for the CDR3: TGTGCCAGCGCTACCCGAGGAACAGGGTGGACTGAAGCTTTCTTT.

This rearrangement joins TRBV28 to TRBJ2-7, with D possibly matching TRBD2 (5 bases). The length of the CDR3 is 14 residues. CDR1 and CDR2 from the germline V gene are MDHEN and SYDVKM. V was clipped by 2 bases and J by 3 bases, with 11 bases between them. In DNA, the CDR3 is TGTGCCAGCAGTTTAAAAGAGGGAGTCTACGAGCAGTACTTC. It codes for CASSLKEGVYEQYF.

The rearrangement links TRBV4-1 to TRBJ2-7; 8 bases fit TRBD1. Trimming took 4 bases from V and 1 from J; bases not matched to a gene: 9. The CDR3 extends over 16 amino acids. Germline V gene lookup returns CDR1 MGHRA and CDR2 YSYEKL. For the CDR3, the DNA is TGCGCCAGCAGCCCCGGACAGGGAATCAGGTCCTACGAGCAGTACTTC. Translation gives CASSPGQGIRSYEQYF.

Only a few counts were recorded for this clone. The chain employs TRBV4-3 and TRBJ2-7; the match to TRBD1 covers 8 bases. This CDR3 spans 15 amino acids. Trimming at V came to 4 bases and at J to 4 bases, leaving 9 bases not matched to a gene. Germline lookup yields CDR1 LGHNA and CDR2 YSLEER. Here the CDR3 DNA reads TGCGCCAGCAGCCCCATCTACAGGGGGGCTTACGAGCAGTACTTC. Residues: CASSPIYRGAYEQYF.

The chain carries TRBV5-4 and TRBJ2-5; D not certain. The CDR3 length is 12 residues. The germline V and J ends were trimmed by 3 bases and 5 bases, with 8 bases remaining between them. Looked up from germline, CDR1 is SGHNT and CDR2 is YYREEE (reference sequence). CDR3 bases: TGTGCCAGCAGCTCCTCCTCGGAGACCCAGTACTTC. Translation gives CASSSSSETQYF.

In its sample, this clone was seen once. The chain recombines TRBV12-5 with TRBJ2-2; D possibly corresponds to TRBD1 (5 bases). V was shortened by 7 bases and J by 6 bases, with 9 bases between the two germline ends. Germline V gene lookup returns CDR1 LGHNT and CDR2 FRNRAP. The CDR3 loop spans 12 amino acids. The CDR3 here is CASAGHSGELFF. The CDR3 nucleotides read TGTGCTAGTGCAGGGCATTCCGGGGAGCTGTTTTTT.

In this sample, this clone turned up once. CDR3: CASSSASGFYTEAFF. The DNA of the CDR3 is TGTGCCAGCAGCTCAGCTTCAGGGTTCTACACTGAAGCTTTCTTT. This rearrangement joins TRBV11-2 to TRBJ1-1, with D possibly TRBD1 on 5 matching bases. Germline CDR1 and CDR2: SGHAT and FQNNGV. Trimming stripped 4 bases from V and 3 bases from J, with 15 bases between. The length of the CDR3 is 15 residues.

The CDR3 DNA sequence: TGTGCCAGCGCCCCGGGGGGTAGCGGGAGTTCAGATACGCAGTATTTT. Protein product: CASAPGGSGSSDTQYF. The chain uses TRBV19 and TRBJ2-3; 9 bases agree with TRBD2. There are 16 residues in the CDR3. With 9 bases clipped from V and 4 bases from J, the junction kept 14 bases outside the gene matches. Germline V gives CDR1 LNHDA, CDR2 SQIVND (reference sequence).

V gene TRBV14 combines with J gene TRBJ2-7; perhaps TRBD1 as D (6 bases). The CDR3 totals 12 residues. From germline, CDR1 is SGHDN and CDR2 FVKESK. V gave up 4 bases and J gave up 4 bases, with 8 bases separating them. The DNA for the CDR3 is TGTGCCAGCAGCCTACAGGGTTACGAGCAGTACTTC. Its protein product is CASSLQGYEQYF.

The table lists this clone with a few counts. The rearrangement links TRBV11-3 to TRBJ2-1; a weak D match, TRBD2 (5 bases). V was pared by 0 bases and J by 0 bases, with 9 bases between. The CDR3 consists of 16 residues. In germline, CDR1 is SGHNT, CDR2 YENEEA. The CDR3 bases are TGTGCCAGCAGCTTAGATGGTGCGGGCTCCTACAATGAGCAGTTCTTC. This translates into CASSLDGAGSYNEQFF.

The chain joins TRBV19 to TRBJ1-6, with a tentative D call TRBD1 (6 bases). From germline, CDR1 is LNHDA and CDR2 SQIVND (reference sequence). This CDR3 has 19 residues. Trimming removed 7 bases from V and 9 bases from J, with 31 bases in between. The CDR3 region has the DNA TGTGCCAGTAATATCTCGGCCGAAACCCTCAGGGGTGTTGGTTCACCCCTCCACTTT. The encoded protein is CASNISAETLRGVGSPLHF. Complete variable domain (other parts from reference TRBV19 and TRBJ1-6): DGGITQSPKYLFRKEGQNVTLSCEQNLNHDAMYWYRQDPGQGLRLIYYSQIVNDFQKGDIAEGYSVSREKKESFPLTVTSAQKNPTAFYLCASNISAETLRGVGSPLHFGNGTRLTVT.